These T cell receptor beta chains were read from a single sample in a study of OX40 agonist ivuxolimab in advanced cancers. Method: immunoSEQ multiplex PCR; TCRdb's copy keeps in-frame clones and lacks some. The repertoire holds about 27,000 clones, with 70% to 85% as singletons. The sample in question was CD4+ or CD8+ T cells sorted from blood, obtained in a trial of the OX40 agonist ivuxolimab. The source is an adult with an advanced solid tumor such as melanoma, head and neck, liver or kidney cancer. The conserved cysteine and the conserved F or W are not part of the CDR3 here. The D gene is left open where the match is weak.

V	J	D	CDR3
TRBV29-1	TRBJ1-1	.	SVAMNTEAF
TRBV29-1	TRBJ2-1	.	SVEGAALSYNEQF
TRBV7-8	TRBJ1-5	.	ASTRDLGNQPQH
TRBV6-5	TRBJ1-4	.	ASSYSSGGKLF
TRBV29-1	TRBJ1-3	.	SVEVSRSLSGNTIY
TRBV19	TRBJ1-1	.	ASSLPTGARNTEAF
TRBV7-6	TRBJ2-3	TRBD1	ASSFIPWDRVRRTDTQY
TRBV4-1	TRBJ1-5	.	ASSQVVGSNQPQH
TRBV28	TRBJ1-4	TRBD1	ASSLDRGREKLF
TRBV10-3	TRBJ2-7	.	AILPDGSYEQY
TRBV6-6	TRBJ2-1	TRBD1	ASSETGGYNEQF
TRBV4-1	TRBJ1-2	TRBD1	ASSQPGQGVSGYT
TRBV4-1	TRBJ2-4	TRBD2	ASSQLTSGGAGIQY
TRBV7-9	TRBJ1-2	.	ASSFSPRGSYGYT
TRBV6-4	.	TRBD2	ASSEIAGVGYEQY
TRBV9	TRBJ1-2	.	ASSEGTANYGYT
TRBV9	TRBJ2-3	.	ASSVGDSITDTQY
TRBV7-4	TRBJ2-7	.	ASSLNLSVGGAYEQY
TRBV9	TRBJ2-1	.	ASSVEVDGNEQF
TRBV27	TRBJ1-6	.	ASSDTSGTHKKGSPLH
TRBV28	TRBJ2-1	.	ASSLTGQLDNEQF
TRBV9	TRBJ1-5	.	ASSDEGSNQPQH
TRBV5-1	TRBJ2-7	TRBD2	ASSLTGTSAYEQY
TRBV2	TRBJ1-3	TRBD1	ASTPILGDRVSGNTIY
TRBV4-2	TRBJ2-5	TRBD1	ASSQDRGTGQETQY
TRBV19	TRBJ2-3	TRBD2	ASSNGLADSTDTQY
TRBV19	TRBJ1-4	.	ASSPRSTEWEKLF
TRBV19	TRBJ1-2	TRBD1	ASSATGTGADGYT
TRBV13	TRBJ2-1	TRBD1	ASSLGTGLYEQF
TRBV27	TRBJ2-1	TRBD2	ASSLPDVGTSGAYNEQF
TRBV10-1	TRBJ2-4	.	ASSPLGTNIQY
TRBV27	TRBJ1-1	.	ASSLSGLGTEAF
TRBV13	TRBJ2-1	.	ASSPPTGLGEQF
TRBV27	TRBJ2-3	.	ASSFAGENTQY
TRBV4-1	TRBJ2-5	.	ASSQGSVGETQY
TRBV6-1	TRBJ1-1	.	ASRQGATEAF
TRBV6-1	TRBJ2-7	.	ASSEWETSSYEQY
TRBV6-1	TRBJ1-5	.	ASSEWTAEGQPQH
TRBV9	TRBJ2-3	TRBD2	ASSVGLAGGGLTDTQY
TRBV6-5	TRBJ2-7	.	ASSYGASLEQY
TRBV2	TRBJ2-7	TRBD1	ASRPSSGTAFYEQY
TRBV28	TRBJ2-7	TRBD1	ASSFRDRAHEQY
TRBV6-6	TRBJ1-1	.	ASSYREWGRYTEAF
TRBV14	TRBJ2-5	TRBD1	ASSQGDRVEETQY
TRBV4-1	TRBJ1-2	TRBD1	ASSRERTGDLYGYT
TRBV9	TRBJ1-1	.	ASSVGMNTEAF
TRBV11-2	TRBJ1-2	.	ASSLILADENYGYT
TRBV7-9	TRBJ2-1	.	ASSGAPVPNEQF
TRBV13	TRBJ1-6	.	ASSLSGISYNSPLH
TRBV27	TRBJ2-1	.	ASSLLASYNEQF
TRBV6-5	TRBJ2-3	.	ASSYSSTDTQY
TRBV19	TRBJ2-1	TRBD1	ASSYRDRGVGEQF
TRBV27	TRBJ1-5	.	ASSSIRAADQPQH
TRBV9	TRBJ2-1	.	ASSVEPGYNEQF
TRBV10-2	TRBJ2-7	.	ASSEEQEEYEQY
TRBV6-5	TRBJ2-7	.	ASRPWTENYEQY